The 7 T cell receptor beta chains in this list originate from one sample, sequenced in a study of shared clonotypes between healthy human individuals (TCRdb year 2020). The library relied on the immunoSEQ multiplex PCR assay. Sourced from immuneACCESS, this table was stored by TCRdb with only in-frame sequences that have V and J called. A share of the clones is absent; for the studies checked, an unresolved V gene accounts for under half, and the remainder has no known explanation. The sample contains about 2.4 million clones, just over 90% of them found a single time. The ten top clones hold around 0.14% of the sample. Material for sequencing was naive CD4+ T cells sorted from blood. In the paper's terms, the cell subset or site label means: CD45RA+ positively selected. These receptors were obtained from a man aged 18 to 30 in good health.

This rearrangement joins TRBV5-1 to TRBJ2-2; 9 bases align to TRBD2. CDR1 and CDR2 (germline): SGHRS, YFSETQ. The CDR3 has 16 residues. Trimming cost V 4 bases and J 1 base; bases outside gene matches: 5. In nucleotides, the CDR3 is TGCGCCAGCAGCCTGAAGACTAGCGGGAACACCGGGGAGCTGTTTTTT. Amino acids: CASSLKTSGNTGELFF.

This clone has a handful of counts. The chain carries TRBV10-1 and TRBJ2-1; perhaps TRBD2 as D (6 bases). Germline loops: CDR1 WNHNN, CDR2 SYGVQD (reference sequence). CDR3 length: 11 amino acids. Deletions cut 10 bases from V and 9 bases from J, with 13 bases between. In DNA, the CDR3 is TGCGCCACTTCGGGACTTGGTGAGCAGTTCTTC. This translates into CATSGLGEQFF.

This clone was found once. The chain carries TRBV19 and TRBJ1-2; 8 bases line up with TRBD1. The CDR3 length is 14 residues. Germline V gives CDR1 LNHDA, CDR2 SQIVND (reference sequence). The V gene end was trimmed by 6 bases and the J gene end by 8 bases; junction bases not matched to a gene: 11. CDR3 sequence: CASSPDRELYGYTF. In DNA, the CDR3 is TGTGCCAGTAGCCCGGACAGGGAGCTATACGGCTACACCTTC.

This chain joins TRBV7-9 and TRBJ1-1, with TRBD1 as a possible D gene (6 bases). The CDR3 covers 15 residues. CDR1 and CDR2 from the germline V gene are SEHNR and FQNEAQ (reference sequence). Trimming took 2 bases from V and 1 from J, leaving 11 bases between them. The CDR3 protein is CASSLRLTGNTEAFF. In DNA form, the CDR3 reads TGTGCCAGCAGCTTAAGGTTGACAGGGAACACTGAAGCTTTCTTT.

On this clone: This CDR3 is also generated by other DNA sequences in the sample. The chain links TRBV30 to TRBJ2-5; D is undetermined. Germline V lookup: CDR1 GTSNPN, CDR2 SVGIG (reference sequence). The length of the CDR3 is 11 residues. V was trimmed by 3 bases and J by 5 bases, leaving 7 bases between them. CDR3 bases: TGTGCCTGGAGGACGGAGGAGACCCAGTACTTC. Translation gives CAWRTEETQYF.

This chain connects TRBV7-9 to TRBJ2-6; D is perhaps TRBD1 (6 bases). Trimming left V 3 bases short and J 2 bases short, with 14 bases between. This CDR3 comprises 17 residues. Germline V gene lookup returns CDR1 SEHNR and CDR2 FQNEAQ (reference sequence). The CDR3 reads CASSFPGDGTGANVLTF. The CDR3 DNA is TGTGCCAGCAGCTTCCCAGGGGATGGTACTGGGGCCAACGTCCTGACTTTC. The variable domain in full, with the rest retrieved from reference TRBV7-9 and TRBJ2-6, is DTGVSQNPRHKITKRGQNVTFRCDPISEHNRLYWYRQTLGQGPEFLTYFQNEAQLEKSRLLSDRFSAERPKGSFSTLEIQRTEQGDSAMYLCASSFPGDGTGANVLTFGAGSRLTVL.

The chain joins TRBV5-1 to TRBJ2-3; 16 bases fit TRBD2. The CDR3 length is 22 residues. Germline CDR1 and CDR2: SGHRS and YFSETQ. After removal of 5 bases from V and 0 bases from J, the junction contained 18 bases not matched to a gene. The CDR3 coding sequence is TGCGCCAGCAGTTTTTCGGAGGGACTAGCGGGAGGGCCCTCGCGGAGCACAGATACGCAGTATTTT. Translation: CASSFSEGLAGGPSRSTDTQYF.